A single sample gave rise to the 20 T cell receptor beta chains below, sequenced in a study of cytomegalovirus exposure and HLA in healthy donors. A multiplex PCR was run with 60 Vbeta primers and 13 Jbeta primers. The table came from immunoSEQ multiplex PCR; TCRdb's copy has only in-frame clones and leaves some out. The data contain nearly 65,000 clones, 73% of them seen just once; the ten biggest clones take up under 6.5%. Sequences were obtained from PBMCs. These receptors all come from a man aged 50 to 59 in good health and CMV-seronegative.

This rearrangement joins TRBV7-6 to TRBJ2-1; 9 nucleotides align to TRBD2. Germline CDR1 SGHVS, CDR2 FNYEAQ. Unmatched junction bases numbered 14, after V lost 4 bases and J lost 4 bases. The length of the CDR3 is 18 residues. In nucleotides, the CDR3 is TGTGCCAGCAGCTCGCCGAGTTTAGCGGGGGTGGTATACAATGAGCAGTTCTTC. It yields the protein CASSSPSLAGVVYNEQFF.

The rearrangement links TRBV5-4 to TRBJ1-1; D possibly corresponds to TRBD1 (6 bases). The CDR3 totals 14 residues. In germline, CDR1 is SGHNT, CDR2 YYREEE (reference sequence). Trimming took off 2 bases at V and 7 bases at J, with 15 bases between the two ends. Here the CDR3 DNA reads TGTGCCAGCAGCTTAGAGAGGGGGTTGGGTGAAGCTTTCTTT. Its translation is CASSLERGLGEAFF.

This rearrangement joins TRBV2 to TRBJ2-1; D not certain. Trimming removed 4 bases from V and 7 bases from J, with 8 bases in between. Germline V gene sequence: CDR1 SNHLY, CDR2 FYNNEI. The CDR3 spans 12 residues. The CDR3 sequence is CASSGRLNEQFF. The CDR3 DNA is TGTGCCAGCAGTGGTCGGTTGAATGAGCAGTTCTTC.

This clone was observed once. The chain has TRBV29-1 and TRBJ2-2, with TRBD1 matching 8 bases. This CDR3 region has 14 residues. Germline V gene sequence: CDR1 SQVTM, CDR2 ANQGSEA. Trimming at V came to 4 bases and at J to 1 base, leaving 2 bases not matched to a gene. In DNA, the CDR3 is TGCAGCGTTGGAGGGACAGGGAACACCGGGGAGCTGTTTTTT. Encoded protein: CSVGGTGNTGELFF.

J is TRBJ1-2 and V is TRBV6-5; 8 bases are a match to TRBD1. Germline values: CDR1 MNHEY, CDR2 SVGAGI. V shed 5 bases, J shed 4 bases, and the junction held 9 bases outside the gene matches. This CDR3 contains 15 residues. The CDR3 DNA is TGTGCCAGCAGTGGGACCCGACAGGGGACCTATGGCTACACCTTC. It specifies CASSGTRQGTYGYTF.

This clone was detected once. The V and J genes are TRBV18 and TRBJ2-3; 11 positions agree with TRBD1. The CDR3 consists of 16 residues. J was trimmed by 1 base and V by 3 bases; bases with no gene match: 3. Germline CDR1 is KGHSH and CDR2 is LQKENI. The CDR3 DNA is TGTGCCAGCTCACCCCGGACAGGGGGCCGCACAGATACGCAGTATTTT. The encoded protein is CASSPRTGGRTDTQYF.

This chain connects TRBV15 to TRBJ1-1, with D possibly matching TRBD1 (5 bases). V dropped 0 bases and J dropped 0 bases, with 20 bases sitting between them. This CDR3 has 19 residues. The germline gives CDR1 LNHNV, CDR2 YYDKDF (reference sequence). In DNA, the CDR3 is TGTGCCACCAGCAGAGATGAAGGGGCCGGGTGGCTAATGAACACTGAAGCTTTCTTT. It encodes CATSRDEGAGWLMNTEAFF.

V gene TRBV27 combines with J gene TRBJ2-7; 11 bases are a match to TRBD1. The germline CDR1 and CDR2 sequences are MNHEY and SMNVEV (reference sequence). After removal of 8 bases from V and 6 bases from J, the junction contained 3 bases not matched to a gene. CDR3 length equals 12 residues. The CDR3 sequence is CASRDRGCEQYF. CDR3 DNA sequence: TGTGCCAGCCGGGACAGGGGGTGCGAGCAGTACTTC.

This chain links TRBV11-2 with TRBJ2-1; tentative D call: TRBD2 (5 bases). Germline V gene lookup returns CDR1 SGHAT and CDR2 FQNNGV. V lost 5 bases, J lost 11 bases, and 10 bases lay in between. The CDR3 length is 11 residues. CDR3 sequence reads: CASSPGIQQFF. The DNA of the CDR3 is TGTGCCAGCAGCCCGGGGATCCAGCAGTTCTTC.

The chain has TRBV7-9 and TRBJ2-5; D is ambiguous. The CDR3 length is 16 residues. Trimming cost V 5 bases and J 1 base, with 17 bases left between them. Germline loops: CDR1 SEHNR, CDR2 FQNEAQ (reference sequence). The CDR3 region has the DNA TGTGCCAGCAGCCTCAGCTCCGACGAGGCCCAAGAGACCCAGTACTTC. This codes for CASSLSSDEAQETQYF.

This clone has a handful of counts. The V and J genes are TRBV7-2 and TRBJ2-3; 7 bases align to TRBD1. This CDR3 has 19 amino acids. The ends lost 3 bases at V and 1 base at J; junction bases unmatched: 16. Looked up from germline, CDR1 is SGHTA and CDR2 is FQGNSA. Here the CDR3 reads CASSFRDVTGPYGTDTQYF. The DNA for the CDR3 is TGTGCCAGCAGCTTTAGGGACGTGACAGGGCCATATGGCACAGATACGCAGTATTTT.

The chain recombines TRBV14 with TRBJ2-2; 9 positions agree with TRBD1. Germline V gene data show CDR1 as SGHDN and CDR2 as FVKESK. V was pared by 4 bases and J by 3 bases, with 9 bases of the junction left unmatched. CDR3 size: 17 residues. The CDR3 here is CASSPANRGQYTGELFF. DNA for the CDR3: TGTGCCAGCAGCCCGGCCAACAGGGGGCAATACACCGGGGAGCTGTTTTTT.

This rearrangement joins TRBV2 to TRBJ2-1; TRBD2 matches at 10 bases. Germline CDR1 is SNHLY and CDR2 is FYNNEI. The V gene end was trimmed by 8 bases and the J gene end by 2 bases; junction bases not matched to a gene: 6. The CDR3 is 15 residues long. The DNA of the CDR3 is TGTGCCAGCGTGGGGAGCGGGGGGGCCTACAATGAGCAGTTCTTC. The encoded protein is CASVGSGGAYNEQFF.

The DNA for the CDR3 is TGTGCCACCAGGGAAGAGGGGCTTCTTTTATCCGCAGATACGCAGTATTTT. It specifies CATREEGLLLSADTQYF. This chain joins TRBV2 and TRBJ2-3; D assignment may be TRBD1 or TRBD2 (5 bases each). This CDR3 is 17 amino acids long. Germline-derived CDR1 and CDR2 are SNHLY and FYNNEI. V was shortened by 10 bases and J by 4 bases, with 27 bases between the two germline ends.

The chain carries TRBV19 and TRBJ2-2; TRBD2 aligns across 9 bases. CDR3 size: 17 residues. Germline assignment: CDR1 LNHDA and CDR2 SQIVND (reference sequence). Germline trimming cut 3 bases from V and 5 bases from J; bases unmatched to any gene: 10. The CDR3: CASSILGGGARTGELFF. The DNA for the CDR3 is TGTGCCAGTAGTATCCTCGGCGGGGGGGCCAGGACCGGGGAGCTGTTTTTT. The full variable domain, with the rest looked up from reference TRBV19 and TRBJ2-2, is DGGITQSPKYLFRKEGQNVTLSCEQNLNHDAMYWYRQDPGQGLRLIYYSQIVNDFQKGDIAEGYSVSREKKESFPLTVTSAQKNPTAFYLCASSILGGGARTGELFFGEGSRLTVL.

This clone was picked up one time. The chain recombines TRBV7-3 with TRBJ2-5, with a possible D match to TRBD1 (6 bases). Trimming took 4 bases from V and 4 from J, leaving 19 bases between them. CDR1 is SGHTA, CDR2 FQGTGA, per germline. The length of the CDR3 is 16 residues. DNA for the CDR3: TGTGCCAGCAGCTCCGGAGTAGTCAGGGGCTCAGAGACCCAGTACTTC. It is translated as CASSSGVVRGSETQYF.

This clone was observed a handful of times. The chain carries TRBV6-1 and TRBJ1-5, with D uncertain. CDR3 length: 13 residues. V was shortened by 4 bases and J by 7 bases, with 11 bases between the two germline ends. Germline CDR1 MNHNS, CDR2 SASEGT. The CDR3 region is CASSASARQPQHF. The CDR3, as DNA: TGTGCCAGCAGTGCTAGCGCCCGCCAGCCCCAGCATTTT.

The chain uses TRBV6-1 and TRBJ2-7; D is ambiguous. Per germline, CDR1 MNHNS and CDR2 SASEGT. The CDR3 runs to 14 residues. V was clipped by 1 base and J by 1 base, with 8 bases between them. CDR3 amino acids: CASSEGRRSYEQYF. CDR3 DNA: TGTGCCAGCAGTGAAGGCCGCAGGTCCTACGAGCAGTACTTC.

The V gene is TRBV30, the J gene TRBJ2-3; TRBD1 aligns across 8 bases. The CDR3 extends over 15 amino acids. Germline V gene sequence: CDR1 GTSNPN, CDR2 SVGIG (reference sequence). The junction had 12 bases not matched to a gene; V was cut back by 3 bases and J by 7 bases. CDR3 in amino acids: CAWSIAKRTGNTQYF. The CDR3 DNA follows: TGTGCCTGGAGCATCGCCAAGAGGACAGGGAATACGCAGTATTTT.

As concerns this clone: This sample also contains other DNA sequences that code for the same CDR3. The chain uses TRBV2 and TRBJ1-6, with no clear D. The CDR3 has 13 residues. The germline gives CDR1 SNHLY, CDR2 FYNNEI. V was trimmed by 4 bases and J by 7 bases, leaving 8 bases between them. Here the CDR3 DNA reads TGTGCCAGCAGTGGAGATTCAAATTCACCCCTCCACTTT. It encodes CASSGDSNSPLHF.